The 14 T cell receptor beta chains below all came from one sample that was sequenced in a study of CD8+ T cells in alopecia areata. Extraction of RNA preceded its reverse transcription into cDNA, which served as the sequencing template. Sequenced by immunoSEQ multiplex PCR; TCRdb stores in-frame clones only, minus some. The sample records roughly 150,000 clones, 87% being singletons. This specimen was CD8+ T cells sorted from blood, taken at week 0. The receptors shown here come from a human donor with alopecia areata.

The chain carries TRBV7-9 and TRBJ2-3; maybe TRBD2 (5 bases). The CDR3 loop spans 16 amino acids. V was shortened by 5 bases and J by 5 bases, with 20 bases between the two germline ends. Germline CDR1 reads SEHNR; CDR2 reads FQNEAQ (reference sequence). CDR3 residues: CASSVIRGPEGDTQYF. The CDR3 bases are TGTGCCAGCAGCGTAATCCGCGGGCCTGAAGGAGATACGCAGTATTTT. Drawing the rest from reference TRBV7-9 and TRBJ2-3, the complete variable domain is DTGVSQNPRHKITKRGQNVTFRCDPISEHNRLYWYRQTLGQGPEFLTYFQNEAQLEKSRLLSDRFSAERPKGSFSTLEIQRTEQGDSAMYLCASSVIRGPEGDTQYFGPGTRLTVL.

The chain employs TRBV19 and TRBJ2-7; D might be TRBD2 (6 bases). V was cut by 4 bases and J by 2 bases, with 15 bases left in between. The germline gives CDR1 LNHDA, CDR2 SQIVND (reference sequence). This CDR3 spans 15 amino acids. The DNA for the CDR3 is TGTGCCAGTAGTACTACCTCGGGAGACACCTACGAGCAGTACTTC. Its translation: CASSTTSGDTYEQYF. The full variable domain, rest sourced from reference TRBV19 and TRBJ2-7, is DGGITQSPKYLFRKEGQNVTLSCEQNLNHDAMYWYRQDPGQGLRLIYYSQIVNDFQKGDIAEGYSVSREKKESFPLTVTSAQKNPTAFYLCASSTTSGDTYEQYFGPGTRLTVT.

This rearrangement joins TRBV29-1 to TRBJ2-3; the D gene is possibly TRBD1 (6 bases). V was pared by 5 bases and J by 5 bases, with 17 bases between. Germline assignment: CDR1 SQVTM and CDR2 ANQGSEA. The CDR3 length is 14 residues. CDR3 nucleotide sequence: TGCAGCGTTTCGACAGGAGGAGGTGGAGATACGCAGTATTTT. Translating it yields CSVSTGGGGDTQYF.

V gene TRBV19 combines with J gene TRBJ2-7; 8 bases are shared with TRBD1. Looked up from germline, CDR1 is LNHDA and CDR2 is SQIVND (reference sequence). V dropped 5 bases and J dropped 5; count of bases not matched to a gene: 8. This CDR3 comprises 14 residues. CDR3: CASSADRVSDEQYF. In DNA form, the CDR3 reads TGTGCCAGTAGTGCGGACAGGGTAAGCGACGAGCAGTACTTC.

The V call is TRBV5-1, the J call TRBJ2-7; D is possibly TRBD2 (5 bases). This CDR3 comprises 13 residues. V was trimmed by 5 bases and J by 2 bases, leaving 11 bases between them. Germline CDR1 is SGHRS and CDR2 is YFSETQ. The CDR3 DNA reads TGCGCCAGCAGGCCGGACTCCCCCTACGAGCAGTACTTC. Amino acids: CASRPDSPYEQYF.

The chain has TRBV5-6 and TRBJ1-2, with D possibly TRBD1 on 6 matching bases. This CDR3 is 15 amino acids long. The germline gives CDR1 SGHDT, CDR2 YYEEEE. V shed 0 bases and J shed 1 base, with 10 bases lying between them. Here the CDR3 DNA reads TGTGCCAGCAGCTTGGTACGGGGGCTTAACTATGGCTACACCTTC. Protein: CASSLVRGLNYGYTF. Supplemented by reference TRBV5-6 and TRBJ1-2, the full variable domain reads DAGVTQSPTHLIKTRGQQVTLRCSPKSGHDTVSWYQQALGQGPQFIFQYYEEEERQRGNFPDRFSGHQFPNYSSELNVNALLLGDSALYLCASSLVRGLNYGYTFGSGTRLTVV.

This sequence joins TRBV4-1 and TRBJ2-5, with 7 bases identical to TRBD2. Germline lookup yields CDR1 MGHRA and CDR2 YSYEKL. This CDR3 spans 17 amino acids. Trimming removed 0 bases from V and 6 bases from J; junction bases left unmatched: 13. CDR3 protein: CASSQDRTGGSGQTQYF. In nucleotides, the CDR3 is TGCGCCAGCAGCCAAGATCGGACCGGCGGGAGTGGGCAGACCCAGTACTTC.

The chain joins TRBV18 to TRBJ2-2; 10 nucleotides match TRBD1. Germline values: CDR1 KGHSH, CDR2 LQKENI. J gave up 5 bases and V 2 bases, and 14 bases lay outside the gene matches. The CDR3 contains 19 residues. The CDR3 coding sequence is TGTGCCAGCTCACCATCGTGGGACAGGGGCCGCGAAGGGACCGGGGAGCTGTTTTTT. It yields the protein CASSPSWDRGREGTGELFF.

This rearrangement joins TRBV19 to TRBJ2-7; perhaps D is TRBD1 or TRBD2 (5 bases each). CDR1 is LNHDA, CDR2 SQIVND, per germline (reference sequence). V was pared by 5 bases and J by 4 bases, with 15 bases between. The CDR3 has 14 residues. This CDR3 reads CASSLAGTAYEQYF. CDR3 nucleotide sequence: TGTGCCAGTAGTTTAGCCGGGACGGCTTACGAGCAGTACTTC.

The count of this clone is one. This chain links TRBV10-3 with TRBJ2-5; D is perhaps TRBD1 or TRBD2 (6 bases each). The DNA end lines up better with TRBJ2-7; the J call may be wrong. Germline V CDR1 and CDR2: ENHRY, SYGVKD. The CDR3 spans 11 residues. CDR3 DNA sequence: TGTGCCATCAGTGGGGGGGCCGAGCAGTACTTC. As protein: CAISGGAEQYF.

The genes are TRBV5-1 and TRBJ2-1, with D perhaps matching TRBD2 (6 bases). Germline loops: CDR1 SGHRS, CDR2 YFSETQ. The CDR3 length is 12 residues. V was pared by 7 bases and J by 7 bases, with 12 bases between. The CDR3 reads CASAAAGNEQFF. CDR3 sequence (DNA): TGCGCCAGCGCCGCAGCGGGTAATGAGCAGTTCTTC.

CDR3 amino acids: CASSLGHTGELFF. The DNA for the CDR3 is TGTGCCAGCAGCTTGGGGCATACCGGGGAGCTGTTTTTT. The chain uses TRBV7-9 and TRBJ2-2; TRBD1 is a possible D gene (5 bases). Trimming left V 3 bases short and J 5 bases short, with 7 bases between. CDR1 is SEHNR and CDR2 is FQNEAQ in the germline V gene (reference sequence). CDR3 length: 13 amino acids. The full variable domain, completed using reference TRBV7-9 and TRBJ2-2, is DTGVSQNPRHKITKRGQNVTFRCDPISEHNRLYWYRQTLGQGPEFLTYFQNEAQLEKSRLLSDRFSAERPKGSFSTLEIQRTEQGDSAMYLCASSLGHTGELFFGEGSRLTVL.

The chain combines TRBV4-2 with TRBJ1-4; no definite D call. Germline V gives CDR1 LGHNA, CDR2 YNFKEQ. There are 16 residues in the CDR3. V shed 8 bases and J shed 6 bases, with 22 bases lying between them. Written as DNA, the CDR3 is TGTGCCAGCTCCCATACCCTCGATGGGGAGGATGAAAAACTGTTTTTT. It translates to CASSHTLDGEDEKLFF.

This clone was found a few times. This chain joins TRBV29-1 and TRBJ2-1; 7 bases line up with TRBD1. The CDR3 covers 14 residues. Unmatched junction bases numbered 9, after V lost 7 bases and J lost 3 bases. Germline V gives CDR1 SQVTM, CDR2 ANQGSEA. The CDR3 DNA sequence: TGCAGCGCGGGACGAACAGGGGTCTACAATGAGCAGTTCTTC. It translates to CSAGRTGVYNEQFF.